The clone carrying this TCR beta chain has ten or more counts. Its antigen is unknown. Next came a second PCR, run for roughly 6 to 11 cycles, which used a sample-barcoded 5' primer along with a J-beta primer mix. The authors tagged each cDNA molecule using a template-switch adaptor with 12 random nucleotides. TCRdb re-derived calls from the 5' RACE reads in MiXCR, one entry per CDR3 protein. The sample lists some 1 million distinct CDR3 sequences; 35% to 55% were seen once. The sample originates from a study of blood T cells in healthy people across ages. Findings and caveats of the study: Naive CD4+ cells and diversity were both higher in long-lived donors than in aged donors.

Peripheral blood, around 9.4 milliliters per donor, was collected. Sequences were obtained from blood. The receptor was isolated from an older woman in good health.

The CDR3 sequence is CSAREVAGGRQTQYF. The CDR3 DNA is TGCAGTGCTAGAGAGGTAGCGGGAGGTCGCCAGACCCAGTACTTC. The rearrangement links TRBV20-1 to TRBJ2-5; 10 nucleotides match TRBD2. Germline-derived CDR1 and CDR2 are DFQATT and SNEGSKA (reference sequence). CDR3 size: 15 residues. With 0 bases clipped from V and 6 bases from J, the junction kept 7 bases outside the gene matches.